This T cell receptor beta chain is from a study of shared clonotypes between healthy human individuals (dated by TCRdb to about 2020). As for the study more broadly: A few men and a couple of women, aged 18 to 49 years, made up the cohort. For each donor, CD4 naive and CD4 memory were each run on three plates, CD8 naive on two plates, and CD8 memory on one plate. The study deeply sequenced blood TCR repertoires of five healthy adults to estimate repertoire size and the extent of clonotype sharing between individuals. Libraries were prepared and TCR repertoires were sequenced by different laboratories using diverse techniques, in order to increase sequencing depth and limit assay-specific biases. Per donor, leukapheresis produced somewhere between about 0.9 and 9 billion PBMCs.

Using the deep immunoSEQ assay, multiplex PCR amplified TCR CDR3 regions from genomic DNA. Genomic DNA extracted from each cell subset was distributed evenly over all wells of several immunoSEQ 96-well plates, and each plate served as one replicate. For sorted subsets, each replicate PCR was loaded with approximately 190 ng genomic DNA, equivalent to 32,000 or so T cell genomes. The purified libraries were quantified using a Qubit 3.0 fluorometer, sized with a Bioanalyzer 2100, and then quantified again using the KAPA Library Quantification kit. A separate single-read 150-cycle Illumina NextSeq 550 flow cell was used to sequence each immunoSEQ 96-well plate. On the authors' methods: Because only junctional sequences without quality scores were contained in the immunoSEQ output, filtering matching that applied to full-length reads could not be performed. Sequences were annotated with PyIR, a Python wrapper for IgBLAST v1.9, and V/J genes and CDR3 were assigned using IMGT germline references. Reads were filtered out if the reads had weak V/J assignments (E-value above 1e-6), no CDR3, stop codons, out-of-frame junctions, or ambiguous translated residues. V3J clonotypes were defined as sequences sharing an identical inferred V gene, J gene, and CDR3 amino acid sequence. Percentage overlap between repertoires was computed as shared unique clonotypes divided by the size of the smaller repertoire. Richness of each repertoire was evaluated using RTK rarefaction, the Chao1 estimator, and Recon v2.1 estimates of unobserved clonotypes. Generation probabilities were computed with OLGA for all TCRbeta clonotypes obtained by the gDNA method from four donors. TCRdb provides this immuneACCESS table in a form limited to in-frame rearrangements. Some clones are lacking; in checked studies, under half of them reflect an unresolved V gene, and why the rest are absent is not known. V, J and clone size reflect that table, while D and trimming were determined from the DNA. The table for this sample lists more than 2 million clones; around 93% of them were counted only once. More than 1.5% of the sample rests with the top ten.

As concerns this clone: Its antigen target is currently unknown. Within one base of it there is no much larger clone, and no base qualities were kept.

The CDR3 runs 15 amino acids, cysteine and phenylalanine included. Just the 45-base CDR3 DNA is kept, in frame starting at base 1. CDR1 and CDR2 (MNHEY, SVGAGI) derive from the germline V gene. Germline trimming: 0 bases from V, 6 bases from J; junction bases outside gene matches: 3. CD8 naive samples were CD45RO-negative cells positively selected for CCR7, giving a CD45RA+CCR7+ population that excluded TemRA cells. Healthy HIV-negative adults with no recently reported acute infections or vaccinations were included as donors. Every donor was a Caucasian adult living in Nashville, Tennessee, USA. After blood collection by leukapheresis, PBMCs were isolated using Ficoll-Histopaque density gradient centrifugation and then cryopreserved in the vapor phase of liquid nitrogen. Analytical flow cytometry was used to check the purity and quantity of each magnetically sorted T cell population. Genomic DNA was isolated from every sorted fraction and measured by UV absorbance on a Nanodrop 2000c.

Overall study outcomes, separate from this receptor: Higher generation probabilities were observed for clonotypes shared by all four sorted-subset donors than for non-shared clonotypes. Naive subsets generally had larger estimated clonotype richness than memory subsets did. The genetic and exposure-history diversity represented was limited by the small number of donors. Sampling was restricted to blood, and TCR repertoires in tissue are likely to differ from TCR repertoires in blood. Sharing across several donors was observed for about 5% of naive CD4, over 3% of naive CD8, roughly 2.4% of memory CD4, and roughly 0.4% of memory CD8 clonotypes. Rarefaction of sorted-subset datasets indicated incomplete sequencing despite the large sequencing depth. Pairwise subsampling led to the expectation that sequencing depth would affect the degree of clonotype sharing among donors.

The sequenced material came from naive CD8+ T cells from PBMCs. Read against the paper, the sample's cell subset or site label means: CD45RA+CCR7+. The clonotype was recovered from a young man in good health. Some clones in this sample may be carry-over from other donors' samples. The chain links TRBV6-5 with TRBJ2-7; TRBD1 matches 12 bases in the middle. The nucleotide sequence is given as TGTGCCAGCAGTTACTCGATGGGACAGGGGGCCGAGCAGTACTTC. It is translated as CASSYSMGQGAEQYF.